The sequence of this T cell receptor beta chain was determined in a study of T cell responses to AZD1222 COVID-19 vaccine. Study conclusions and caveats: Clonal diversity was possibly underestimated; the donors were predominantly white British and more often female.

The germline gives CDR1 WNHNN, CDR2 SYGVQD (reference sequence). Trimming stripped 1 base from V and 1 base from J, with 11 bases between. This CDR3 region has 15 residues. The repertoire was sequenced with immunoSEQ multiplex PCR; TCRdb's copy has only in-frame clones and lacks some. The table records around 120,000 clones, 85% to 90% of them present only once. Concerning this clone: Its antigen is still unknown.

The clonotype originates from an adult who received the AZD1222 COVID-19 vaccine. The chain couples TRBV10-1 to TRBJ2-7; tentatively, D is TRBD1 (5 bases). Source: peripheral blood, taken 28 days after the second AZD1222 dose. CDR3 region: CASSEWTRGSYEQYF. In DNA form, the CDR3 reads TGCGCCAGCAGTGAGTGGACAAGGGGATCCTACGAGCAGTACTTC.